What follows are 18 T cell receptor beta chains derived from one specimen sequenced in a study of T cell repertoires in cytomegalovirus infection. Their cognate antigens are unknown. MiXCR, run by TCRdb on the reads, gives a single entry per CDR3 protein. The table lists about 310,000 distinct CDR3 sequences, around 25% of them singletons, with roughly 14% in the top ten. This specimen consisted of cultured PBMCs, obtained from culture after CMV antigen stimulation. The receptors shown here come from a human donor in good health (CMV status not recorded). Some clones in this sample may be carry-over from other donors' samples.

In its sample, this clonotype was seen a few times. The chain combines TRBV19 with TRBJ2-5; the D gene is possibly TRBD2 (6 bases). The CDR3 has 15 amino acids. Germline CDR1 is LNHDA and CDR2 is SQIVND (reference sequence). V was cut by 5 bases and J by 4 bases, with 17 bases left in between. CDR3 sequence (DNA): TGTGCCAGTAGTGACCCTACTAGCCGCCGAGAGACCCAGTACTTC. Its translation is CASSDPTSRRETQYF.

The chain employs TRBV20-1 and TRBJ2-3; tentatively, D is TRBD2 (6 bases). Germline CDR1 DFQATT, CDR2 SNEGSKA (reference sequence). The CDR3 extends over 13 amino acids. V lost 0 bases to trimming and J lost 8 bases, with 12 bases between them. The CDR3 nucleotides are TGCAGTGCTAGAGATTGGGGGGAGGTTACGCAGTATTTT. Translation: CSARDWGEVTQYF.

The chain is built from TRBV20-1 and TRBJ2-5; D tentatively reads TRBD1 or TRBD2 (6 bases each). The germline V and J ends were trimmed by 3 bases and 1 base, with 18 bases remaining between them. The germline V gene encodes CDR1 DFQATT and CDR2 SNEGSKA (reference sequence). The CDR3 loop spans 16 amino acids. The CDR3 bases are TGCAGTGCTAGCAACCTTCACGGGGGCCCCCAAGAGACCCAGTACTTC. Translated: CSASNLHGGPQETQYF.

The genes are TRBV29-1 and TRBJ2-1; a possible D gene is TRBD2 (5 bases). The germline CDR1 and CDR2 sequences are SQVTM and ANQGSEA. The CDR3 has 16 residues. Trimming left V 1 base short and J 1 base short, with 14 bases between. CDR3 residues: CSVEGLWEKSYNEQFF. CDR3 bases: TGCAGCGTTGAAGGACTGTGGGAGAAGTCCTACAATGAGCAGTTCTTC.

This chain uses TRBV3-1 with TRBJ2-2; no reliable D call. V gave up 5 bases and J gave up 3 bases, with 13 bases separating them. Germline V lookup: CDR1 LGHDT, CDR2 YNNKEL (reference sequence). The CDR3 covers 15 residues. Here the CDR3 reads CASSTDGVHTGELFF. The CDR3 DNA is TGTGCCAGCAGCACGGACGGAGTTCACACCGGGGAGCTGTTTTTT.

The chain links TRBV7-9 to TRBJ2-3, with D perhaps matching TRBD2 (7 bases). Germline CDR1 is SEHNR and CDR2 is FQNEAQ (reference sequence). The CDR3 has 14 residues. The V and J ends lost 5 bases and 6 bases respectively, with 15 bases between them. In DNA, the CDR3 is TGTGCCAGCAGCCGTGGGGCGGGGGCGGATACGCAGTATTTT. It codes for CASSRGAGADTQYF. The complete variable domain, with remaining parts taken from reference TRBV7-9 and TRBJ2-3, reads DTGVSQNPRHKITKRGQNVTFRCDPISEHNRLYWYRQTLGQGPEFLTYFQNEAQLEKSRLLSDRFSAERPKGSFSTLEIQRTEQGDSAMYLCASSRGAGADTQYFGPGTRLTVL.

The rearrangement uses TRBV6-2 or TRBV6-3 and TRBJ2-5; TRBD2 aligns across 9 bases. CDR3 length equals 16 residues. Germline CDR1 is MNHEY and CDR2 is SVGEGT. With 4 bases clipped from V and 5 bases from J, the junction kept 11 bases outside the gene matches. CDR3 sequence (DNA): TGTGCCAGCAGTTTAAGGAGCGGGAGGATGGGGGAGACCCAGTACTTC. It yields the protein CASSLRSGRMGETQYF.

The CDR3 nucleotides are TGCAGTTGTCGCGACCAAGAGACCCAGTACTTC. It yields the protein CSCRDQETQYF. The chain is built from TRBV20-1 and TRBJ2-5; the D is unclear. V was trimmed by 8 bases and J by 0 bases, leaving 7 bases between them. This CDR3 is 11 amino acids long. Germline V CDR1 and CDR2: DFQATT, SNEGSKA (reference sequence).

Ten or more counts support this clonotype. J is TRBJ2-6 and V is TRBV7-2; no definite D call. V was pared by 0 bases and J by 0 bases, with 0 bases between. CDR1 is SGHTA and CDR2 is FQGNSA in the germline V gene. The CDR3 contains 14 residues. CDR3 sequence reads: CASSLASGANVLTF. The CDR3 bases are TGTGCCAGCAGCTTAGCCTCTGGGGCCAACGTCCTGACTTTC.

This clonotype appeared a few times. Here the CDR3 reads CASSVRGLAGPIYNEQFF. CDR3 coding DNA: TGTGCCAGCAGCGTACGGGGACTAGCGGGACCCATCTACAATGAGCAGTTCTTC. The chain carries TRBV9 and TRBJ2-1; 13 bases line up with TRBD2. J gave up 3 bases and V 1 base, and 7 bases lay outside the gene matches. The CDR3 runs 18 residues. Germline values: CDR1 SGDLS, CDR2 YYNGEE.

The gene calls are TRBV19 and TRBJ2-1; possibly TRBD1 for D (5 bases). Germline V gene data show CDR1 as LNHDA and CDR2 as SQIVND (reference sequence). Trimming removed 3 bases at V and 8 bases at J, with 20 bases between. The CDR3 is 16 amino acids. CDR3 coding DNA: TGTGCCAGTAGTATTGCGACAGCTACTCACACCGATGAGCAGTTCTTC. This encodes CASSIATATHTDEQFF. Full variable domain (missing parts from reference TRBV19 and TRBJ2-1): DGGITQSPKYLFRKEGQNVTLSCEQNLNHDAMYWYRQDPGQGLRLIYYSQIVNDFQKGDIAEGYSVSREKKESFPLTVTSAQKNPTAFYLCASSIATATHTDEQFFGPGTRLTVL.

The chain joins TRBV7-6 to TRBJ2-1; TRBD1 matches 9 bases. V lost 5 bases, J lost 8 bases, and 16 bases stayed unmatched. This CDR3 region has 17 residues. Per germline, CDR1 SGHVS and CDR2 FNYEAQ. In DNA, the CDR3 is TGTGCCAGCAGCCCGATAGGGTGGACAGGGGCCTCTTATGAGCAGTTCTTC. Its translation: CASSPIGWTGASYEQFF.

This clonotype was recorded a few times. The chain couples TRBV4-1 to TRBJ2-5; a possible D gene is TRBD2 (6 bases). The germline gives CDR1 MGHRA, CDR2 YSYEKL. There are 15 residues in the CDR3. V lost 1 base, J lost 1 base, and 10 bases lay in between. The CDR3 region is CASSQGRALQETQYF. In DNA form, the CDR3 reads TGCGCCAGCAGCCAAGGGAGGGCCCTCCAAGAGACCCAGTACTTC.

This rearrangement joins TRBV7-9 to TRBJ2-7, with D uncertain. CDR1 and CDR2 (germline): SEHNR, FQNEAQ (reference sequence). Trimming shortened V by 5 bases and J by 3 bases, and 8 bases separated the two germline ends. The CDR3 is made up of 12 amino acids. As DNA, the CDR3 is TGTGCCAGCAGCCCAGCCCACTACGAGCAGTACTTC. Protein sequence: CASSPAHYEQYF.

The rearrangement links TRBV12-3 or TRBV12-4 to TRBJ2-3; 11 positions match TRBD2. V lost 4 bases to trimming and J lost 9 bases; unmatched junction nucleotides: 9. The CDR3 runs 15 residues. CDR3 nucleotide sequence: TGTGCCAGCAGTTCCCCCGGGACTAGCGGAGCCACGCAGTATTTT. Translating gives CASSSPGTSGATQYF.

This chain uses TRBV15 with TRBJ2-3; 8 bases agree with TRBD2. V lost 1 base to trimming and J lost 6 bases; unmatched junction nucleotides: 3. This CDR3 has 14 amino acids. Per the germline V gene, CDR1 is LNHNV and CDR2 is YYDKDF (reference sequence). The CDR3 is CATSRGAGVDTQYF. CDR3 DNA sequence: TGTGCCACCAGCAGAGGAGCGGGAGTGGATACGCAGTATTTT.

V is TRBV28 and J is TRBJ2-1, with no clear D. This CDR3 has 14 residues. Germline lookup yields CDR1 MDHEN and CDR2 SYDVKM. V gave up 3 bases and J gave up 6 bases, with 12 bases separating them. CDR3 sequence: CASSFSSVRNEQFF. The CDR3, as DNA: TGTGCCAGCAGTTTCAGTAGTGTACGCAATGAGCAGTTCTTC.

This clonotype was observed a handful of times. The rearrangement uses TRBV6-1 and TRBJ1-4; D might be TRBD1 (6 bases). Germline V gives CDR1 MNHNS, CDR2 SASEGT. This CDR3 has 14 residues. V dropped 6 bases and J dropped 2 bases, with 10 bases sitting between them. CDR3 amino acids: CASRETGTNEKLFF. CDR3 in DNA: TGTGCCAGCAGGGAAACAGGGACTAATGAAAAACTGTTTTTT.